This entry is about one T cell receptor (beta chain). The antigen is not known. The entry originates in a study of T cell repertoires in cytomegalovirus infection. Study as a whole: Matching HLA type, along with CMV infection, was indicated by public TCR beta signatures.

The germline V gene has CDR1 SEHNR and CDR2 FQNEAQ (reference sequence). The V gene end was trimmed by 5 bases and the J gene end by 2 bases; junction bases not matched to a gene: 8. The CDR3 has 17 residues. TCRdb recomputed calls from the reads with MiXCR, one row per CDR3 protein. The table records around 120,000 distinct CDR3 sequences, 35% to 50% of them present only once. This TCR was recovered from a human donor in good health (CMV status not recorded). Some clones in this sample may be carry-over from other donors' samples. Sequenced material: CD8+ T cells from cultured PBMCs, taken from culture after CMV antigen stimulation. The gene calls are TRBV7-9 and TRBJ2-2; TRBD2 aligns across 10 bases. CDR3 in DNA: TGTGCCAGCAGCATCACTAGCGGGGCGAATAACACCGGGGAGCTGTTTTTT. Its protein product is CASSITSGANNTGELFF.